The clone carrying this TCR beta chain was seen only a few times. This CDR3 region has 15 residues. V lost 5 bases and J 6 bases, leaving 17 bases between the germline ends. The germline CDR1 and CDR2 sequences are SGHTA and FQGNSA. This entry is derived from a study of blood T cell repertoires in COVID-19. Turning to the study itself: Samples of COVID-19 (acute and convalescent) were obtained from the United States, Italy and Spain.

Generated by immunoSEQ multiplex PCR, the TCRdb table keeps only in-frame clones and is missing some. Here the sample spans approximately 140,000 clones, just over 85% being singletons. V is TRBV7-2 and J is TRBJ1-5; no firm D call. Sequenced sample: peripheral blood. The TCR originated in a man aged 70 or older with acute or convalescent COVID-19. In nucleotides, the CDR3 is TGTGCCAGCAGCCCAGACCAAGGGAGGAGTCAGCCCCAGCATTTT. It specifies CASSPDQGRSQPQHF.